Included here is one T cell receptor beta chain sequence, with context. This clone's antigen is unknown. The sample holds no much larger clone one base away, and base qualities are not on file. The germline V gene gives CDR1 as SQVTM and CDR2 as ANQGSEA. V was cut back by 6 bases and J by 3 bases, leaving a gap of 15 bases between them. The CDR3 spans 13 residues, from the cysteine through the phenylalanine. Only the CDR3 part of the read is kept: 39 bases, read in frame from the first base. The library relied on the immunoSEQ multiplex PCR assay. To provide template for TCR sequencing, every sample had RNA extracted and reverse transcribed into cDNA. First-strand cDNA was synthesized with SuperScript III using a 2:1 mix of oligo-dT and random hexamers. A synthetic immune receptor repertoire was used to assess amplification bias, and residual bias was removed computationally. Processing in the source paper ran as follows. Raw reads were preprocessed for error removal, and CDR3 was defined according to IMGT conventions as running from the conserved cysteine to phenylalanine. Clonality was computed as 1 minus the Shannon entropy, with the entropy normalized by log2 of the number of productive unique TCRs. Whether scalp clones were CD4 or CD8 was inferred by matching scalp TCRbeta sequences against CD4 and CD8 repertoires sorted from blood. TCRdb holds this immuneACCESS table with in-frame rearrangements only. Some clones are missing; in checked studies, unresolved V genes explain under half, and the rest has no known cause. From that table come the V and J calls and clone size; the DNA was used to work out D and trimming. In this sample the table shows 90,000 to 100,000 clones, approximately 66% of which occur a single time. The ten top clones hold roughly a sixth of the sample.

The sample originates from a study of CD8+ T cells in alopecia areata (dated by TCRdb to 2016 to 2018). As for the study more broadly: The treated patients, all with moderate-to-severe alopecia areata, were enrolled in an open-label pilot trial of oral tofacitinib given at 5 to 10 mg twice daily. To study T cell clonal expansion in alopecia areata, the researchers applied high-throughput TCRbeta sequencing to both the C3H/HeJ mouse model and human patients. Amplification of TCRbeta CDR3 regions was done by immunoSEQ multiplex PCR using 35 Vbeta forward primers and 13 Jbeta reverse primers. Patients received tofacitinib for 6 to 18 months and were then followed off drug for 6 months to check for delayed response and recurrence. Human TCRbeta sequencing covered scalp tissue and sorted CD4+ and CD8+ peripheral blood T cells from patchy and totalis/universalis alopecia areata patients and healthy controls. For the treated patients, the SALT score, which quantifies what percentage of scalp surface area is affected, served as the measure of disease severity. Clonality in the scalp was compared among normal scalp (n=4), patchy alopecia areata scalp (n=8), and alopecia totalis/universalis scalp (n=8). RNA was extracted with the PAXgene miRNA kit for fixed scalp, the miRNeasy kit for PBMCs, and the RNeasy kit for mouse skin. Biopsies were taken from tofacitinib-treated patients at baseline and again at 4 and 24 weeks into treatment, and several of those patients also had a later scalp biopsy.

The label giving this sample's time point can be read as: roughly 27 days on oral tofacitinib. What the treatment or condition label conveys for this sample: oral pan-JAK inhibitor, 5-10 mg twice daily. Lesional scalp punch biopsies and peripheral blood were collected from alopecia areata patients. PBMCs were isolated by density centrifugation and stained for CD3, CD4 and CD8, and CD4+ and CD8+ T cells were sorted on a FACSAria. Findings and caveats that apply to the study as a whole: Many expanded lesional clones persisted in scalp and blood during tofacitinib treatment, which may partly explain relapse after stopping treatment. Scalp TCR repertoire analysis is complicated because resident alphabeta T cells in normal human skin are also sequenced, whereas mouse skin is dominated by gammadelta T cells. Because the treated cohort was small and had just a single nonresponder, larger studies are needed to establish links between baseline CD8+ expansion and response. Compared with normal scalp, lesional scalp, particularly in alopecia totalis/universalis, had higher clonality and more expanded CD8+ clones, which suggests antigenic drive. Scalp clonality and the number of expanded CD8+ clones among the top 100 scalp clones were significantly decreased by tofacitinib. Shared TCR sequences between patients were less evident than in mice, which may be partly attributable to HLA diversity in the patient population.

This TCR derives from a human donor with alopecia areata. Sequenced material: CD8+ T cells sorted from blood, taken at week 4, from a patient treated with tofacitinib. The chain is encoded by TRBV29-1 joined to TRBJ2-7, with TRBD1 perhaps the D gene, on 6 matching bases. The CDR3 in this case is CSVGVEDSYEQYF. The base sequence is TGCAGCGTGGGTGTTGAGGACAGCTACGAGCAGTACTTC.